Sequencing of this TCR beta chain was carried out in a study of cytomegalovirus exposure and HLA in healthy donors. Study-wide results and caveats: Later analysis suggested links between common viral pathogens and several top significant clusters. Later on, an analysis showed TCR association rates differing by HLA locus, with DRB1 the most and HLA-C the fewest. Being productive about 87% or about 30% of the time was typical of most TCR beta V segments in an earlier analysis. A few V segments could not be told apart, such as TRBV6-2 and TRBV6-3, and were left out.

The CDR3 runs 15 residues. The V gene end was trimmed by 5 bases and the J gene end by 0 bases; junction bases not matched to a gene: 3. CDR1 and CDR2 from the germline V gene are SNHLY and FYNNEI. Notes on this clone: Its matching antigen is unknown.

Vbeta (60) and Jbeta (13) primers were used in the PCR. The table came from immunoSEQ multiplex PCR; TCRdb's copy has only in-frame clones and leaves some out. Of 65,000 to 85,000 clones in the sample, about nine tenths are singletons; the top ten hold roughly 2%. Sequencing was done on a sample of PBMCs. The V call is TRBV2, the J call TRBJ1-5; 8 nucleotides match TRBD1. The clonotype was recovered from a woman in her 30s in good health and CMV-seronegative. The DNA of the CDR3 is TGTGCCAGCAGTTCGGACAGGGTTAGCAATCAGCCCCAGCATTTT. It yields the protein CASSSDRVSNQPQHF.